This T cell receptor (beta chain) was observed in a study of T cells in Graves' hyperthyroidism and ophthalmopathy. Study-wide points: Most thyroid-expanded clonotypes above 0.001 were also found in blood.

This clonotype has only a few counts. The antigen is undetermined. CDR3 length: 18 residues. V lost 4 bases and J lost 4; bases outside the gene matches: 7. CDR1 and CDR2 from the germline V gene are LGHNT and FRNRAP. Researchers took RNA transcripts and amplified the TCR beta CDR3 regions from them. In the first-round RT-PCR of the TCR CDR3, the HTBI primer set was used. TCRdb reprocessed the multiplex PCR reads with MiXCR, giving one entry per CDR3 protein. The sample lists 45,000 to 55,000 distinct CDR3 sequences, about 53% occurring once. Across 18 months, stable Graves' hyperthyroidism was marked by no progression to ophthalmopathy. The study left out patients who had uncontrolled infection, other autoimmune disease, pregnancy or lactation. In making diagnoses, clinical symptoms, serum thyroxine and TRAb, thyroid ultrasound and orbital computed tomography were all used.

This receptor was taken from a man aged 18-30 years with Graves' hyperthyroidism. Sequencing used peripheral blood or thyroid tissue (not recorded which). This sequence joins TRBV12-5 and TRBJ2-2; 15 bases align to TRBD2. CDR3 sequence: CASGWTSGRARVTGELFF. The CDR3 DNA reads TGTGCTAGTGGTTGGACTAGCGGGAGGGCTCGGGTCACCGGGGAGCTGTTTTTT.